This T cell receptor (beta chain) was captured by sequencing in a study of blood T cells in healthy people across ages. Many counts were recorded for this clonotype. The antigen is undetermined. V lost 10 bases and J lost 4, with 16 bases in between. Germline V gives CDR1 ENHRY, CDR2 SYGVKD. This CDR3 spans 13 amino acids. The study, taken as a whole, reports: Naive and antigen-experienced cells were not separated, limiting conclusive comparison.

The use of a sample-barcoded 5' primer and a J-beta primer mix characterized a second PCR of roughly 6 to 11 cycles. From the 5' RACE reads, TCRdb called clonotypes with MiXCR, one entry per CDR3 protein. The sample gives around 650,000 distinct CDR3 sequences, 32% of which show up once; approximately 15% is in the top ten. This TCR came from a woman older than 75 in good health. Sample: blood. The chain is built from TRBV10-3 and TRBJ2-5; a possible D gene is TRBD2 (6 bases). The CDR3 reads CATSSYGGETQYF. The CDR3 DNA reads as TGTGCCACCTCCTCTTACGGGGGAGAGACCCAGTACTTC.